This TCR beta chain was sequenced during a study of vaccination effects on CD4 cells after COVID-19. Points from the study as a whole: The study found that only 1 of 255 vaccine-induced clones from healthy vaccinees cross-reacted with common cold coronaviruses. Vaccine- and infection-induced clones showed marked clonal contraction late following vaccination.

Profiled with immunoSEQ multiplex PCR; TCRdb holds only in-frame clones, not every one. This table holds tens of thousands of clones, more than 75% found once. Remarks on this clone: What it recognizes is unknown.

Germline V gives CDR1 WSHSY, CDR2 SAAADI. There are 13 residues in the CDR3. V lost 7 bases to trimming and J lost 4 bases, with 13 bases between them. ViraFEST expansion of antigen-specific CD4+ T cells with viral peptide pools preceded sequencing. It was after approximately 10 days of culture that CD4+ T cells were isolated. Either the mRNA-1273 or the BNT162b2 vaccine was given to participants as two doses. Every well got some 1.8 million PBMC, which were grown with around 11 IU/ml IL-2 and 10 ug/ml peptides. A half-volume exchange with IL-2 medium occurred on days 3 and 7. The sequence was obtained from a human donor who received a COVID-19 vaccine. Some clones in this sample may be carry-over from other donors' samples. The source was CD4+ T cells from PBMCs cultured with HCoV-NL63 spike peptides, collected after COVID-19 vaccination. The chain is built from TRBV10-2 and TRBJ1-1, with a weak D call TRBD1 (6 bases). The CDR3 DNA sequence: TGCGCCAGCACTGGACAGAGGGCCACTGAAGCTTTCTTT. Translated: CASTGQRATEAFF.